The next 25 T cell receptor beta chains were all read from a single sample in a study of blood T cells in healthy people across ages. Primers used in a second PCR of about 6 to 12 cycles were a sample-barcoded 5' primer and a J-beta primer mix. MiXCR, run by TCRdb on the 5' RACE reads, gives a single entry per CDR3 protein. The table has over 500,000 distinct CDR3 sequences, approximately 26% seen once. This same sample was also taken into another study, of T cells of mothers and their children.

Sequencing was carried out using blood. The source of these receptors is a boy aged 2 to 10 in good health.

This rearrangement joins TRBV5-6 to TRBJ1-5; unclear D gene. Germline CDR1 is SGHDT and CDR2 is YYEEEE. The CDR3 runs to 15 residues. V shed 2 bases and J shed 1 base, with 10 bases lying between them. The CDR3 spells CASSLSPRSNQPQHF. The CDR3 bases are TGTGCCAGCAGCTTATCCCCTCGGAGCAATCAGCCCCAGCATTTT.

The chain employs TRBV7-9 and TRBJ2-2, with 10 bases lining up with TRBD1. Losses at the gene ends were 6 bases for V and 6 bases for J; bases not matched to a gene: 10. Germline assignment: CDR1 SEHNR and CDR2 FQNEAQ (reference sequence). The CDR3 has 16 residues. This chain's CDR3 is CASRTGTGDISGELFF. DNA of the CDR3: TGTGCCAGCAGGACCGGGACAGGGGATATCTCCGGGGAGCTGTTTTTT.

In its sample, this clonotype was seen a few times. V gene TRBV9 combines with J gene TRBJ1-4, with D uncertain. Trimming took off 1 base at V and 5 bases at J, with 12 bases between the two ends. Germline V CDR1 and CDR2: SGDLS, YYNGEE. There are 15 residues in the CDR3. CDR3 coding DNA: TGTGCCAGCAGCGTATCGACACTAACCAATGAAAAACTGTTTTTT. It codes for CASSVSTLTNEKLFF.

For the CDR3, the DNA is TGTGCCAGCAGCTTAGTTGACAGAGGATACGAGCAGTACTTC. Translating gives CASSLVDRGYEQYF. The chain recombines TRBV7-2 with TRBJ2-5, with D possibly matching TRBD1 (5 bases). The J call may be in error: the DNA end matches TRBJ2-7 better. Germline CDR1 SGHTA, CDR2 FQGNSA. The CDR3 consists of 14 residues.

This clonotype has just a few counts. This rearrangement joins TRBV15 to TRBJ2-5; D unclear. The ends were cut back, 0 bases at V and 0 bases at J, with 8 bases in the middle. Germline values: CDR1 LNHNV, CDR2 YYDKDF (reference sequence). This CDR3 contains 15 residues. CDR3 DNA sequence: TGTGCCACCAGCAGAGAAGTTTTGAACCAAGAGACCCAGTACTTC. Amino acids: CATSREVLNQETQYF.

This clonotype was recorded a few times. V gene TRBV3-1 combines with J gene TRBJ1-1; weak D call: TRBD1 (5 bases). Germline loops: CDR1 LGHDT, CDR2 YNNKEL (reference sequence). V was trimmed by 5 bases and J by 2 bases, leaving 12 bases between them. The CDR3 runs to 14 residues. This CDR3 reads CASSFFGANTEAFF. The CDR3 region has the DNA TGTGCCAGCAGCTTCTTCGGGGCCAACACTGAAGCTTTCTTT.

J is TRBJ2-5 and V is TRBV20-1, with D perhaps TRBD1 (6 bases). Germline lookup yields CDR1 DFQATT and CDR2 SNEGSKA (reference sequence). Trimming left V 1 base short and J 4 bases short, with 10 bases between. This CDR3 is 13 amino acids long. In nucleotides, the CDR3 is TGCAGTGCTAGAGGGTGGACAGCAGAGACCCAGTACTTC. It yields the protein CSARGWTAETQYF.

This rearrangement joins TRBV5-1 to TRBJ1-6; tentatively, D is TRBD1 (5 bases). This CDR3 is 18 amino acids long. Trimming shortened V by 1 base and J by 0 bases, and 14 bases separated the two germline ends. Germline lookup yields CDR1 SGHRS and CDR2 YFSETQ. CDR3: CASSLRPQGSSYNSPLHF. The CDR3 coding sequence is TGCGCCAGCAGCTTGCGGCCCCAGGGAAGCTCCTATAATTCACCCCTCCACTTT.

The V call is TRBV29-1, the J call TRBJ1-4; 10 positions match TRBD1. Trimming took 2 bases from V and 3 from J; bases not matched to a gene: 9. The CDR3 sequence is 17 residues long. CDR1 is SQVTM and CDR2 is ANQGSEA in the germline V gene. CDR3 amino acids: CSVEISGQGVANEKLFF. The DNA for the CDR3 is TGCAGCGTTGAAATTTCCGGACAGGGGGTAGCTAATGAAAAACTGTTTTTT.

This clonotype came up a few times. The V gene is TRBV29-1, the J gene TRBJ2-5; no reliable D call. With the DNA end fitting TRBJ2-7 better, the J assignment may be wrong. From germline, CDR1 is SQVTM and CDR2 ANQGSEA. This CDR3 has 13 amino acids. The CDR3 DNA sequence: TGCAGCGTTGAGGATTCTTCCTCCTACGAGCAGTACTTC. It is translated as CSVEDSSSYEQYF.

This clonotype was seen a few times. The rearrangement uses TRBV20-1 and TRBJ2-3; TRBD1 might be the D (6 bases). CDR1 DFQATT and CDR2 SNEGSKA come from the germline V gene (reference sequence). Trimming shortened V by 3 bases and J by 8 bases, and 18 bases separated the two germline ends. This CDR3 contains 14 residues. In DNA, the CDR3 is TGCAGTGCTAGTGGCCCGGACAGAATCTCTACGCAGTATTTT. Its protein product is CSASGPDRISTQYF.

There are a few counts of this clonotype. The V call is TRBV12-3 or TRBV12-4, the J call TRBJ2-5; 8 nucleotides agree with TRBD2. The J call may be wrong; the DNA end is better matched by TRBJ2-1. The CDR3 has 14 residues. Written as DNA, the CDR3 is TGTGCCAGCAGTCTTTCCCCGGGGGGGCGACAGCAGTTCTTC. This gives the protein CASSLSPGGRQQFF.

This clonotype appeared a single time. This CDR3 reads CASKMETQYF. The CDR3 bases are TGTGCCAGCAAGATGGAGACCCAGTACTTC. The chain recombines TRBV12-3 or TRBV12-4 with TRBJ2-5; D not certain. Trimming cost V 7 bases and J 5 bases, with 5 bases left between them. This CDR3 has 10 amino acids.

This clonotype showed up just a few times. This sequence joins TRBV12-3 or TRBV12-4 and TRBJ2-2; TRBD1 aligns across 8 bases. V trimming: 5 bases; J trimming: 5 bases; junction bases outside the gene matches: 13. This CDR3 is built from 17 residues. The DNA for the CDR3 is TGTGCCAGCAGTCTTGCAGGGGGCGCAGAGAGTACCGGGGAGCTGTTTTTT. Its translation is CASSLAGGAESTGELFF.

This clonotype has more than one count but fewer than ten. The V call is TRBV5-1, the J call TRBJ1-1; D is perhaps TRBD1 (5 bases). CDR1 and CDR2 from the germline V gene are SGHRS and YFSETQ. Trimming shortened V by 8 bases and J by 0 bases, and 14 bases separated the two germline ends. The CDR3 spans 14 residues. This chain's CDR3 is CASPGQTLNTEAFF. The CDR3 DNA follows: TGCGCCAGTCCTGGACAAACCCTGAACACTGAAGCTTTCTTT.

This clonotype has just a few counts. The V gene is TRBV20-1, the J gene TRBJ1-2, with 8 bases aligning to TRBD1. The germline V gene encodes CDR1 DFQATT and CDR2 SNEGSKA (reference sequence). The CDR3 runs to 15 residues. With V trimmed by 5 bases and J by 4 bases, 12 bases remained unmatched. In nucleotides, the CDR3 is TGCAGTGCTGTCTCCAAGTACAGGGGGATCTATGGCTACACCTTC. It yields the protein CSAVSKYRGIYGYTF.

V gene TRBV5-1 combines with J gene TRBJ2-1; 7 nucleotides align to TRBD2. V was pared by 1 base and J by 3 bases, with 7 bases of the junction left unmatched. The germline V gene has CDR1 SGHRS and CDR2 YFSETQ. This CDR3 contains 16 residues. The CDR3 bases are TGCGCCAGCAGCTTGCTGGGGGGGGGTGGCTACAATGAGCAGTTCTTC. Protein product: CASSLLGGGGYNEQFF.

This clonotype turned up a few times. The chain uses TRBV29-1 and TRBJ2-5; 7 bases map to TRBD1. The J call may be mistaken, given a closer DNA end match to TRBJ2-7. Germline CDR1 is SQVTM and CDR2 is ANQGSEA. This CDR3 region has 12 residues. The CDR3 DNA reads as TGCAGCGTTGCCGGGACAGACTACGAGCAGTACTTC. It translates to CSVAGTDYEQYF.

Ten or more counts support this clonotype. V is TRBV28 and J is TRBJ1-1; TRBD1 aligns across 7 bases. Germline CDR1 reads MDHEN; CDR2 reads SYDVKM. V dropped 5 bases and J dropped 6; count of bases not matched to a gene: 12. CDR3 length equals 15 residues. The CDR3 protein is CASSPVDRDGAEAFF. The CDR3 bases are TGTGCCAGCAGTCCGGTCGACAGGGATGGGGCTGAAGCTTTCTTT.

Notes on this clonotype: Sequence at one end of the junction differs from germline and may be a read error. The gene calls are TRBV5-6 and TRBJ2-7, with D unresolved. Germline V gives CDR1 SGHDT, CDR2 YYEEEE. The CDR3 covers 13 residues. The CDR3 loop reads CANSLGQSYEQYF. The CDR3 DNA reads TGTGCCAACAGCTTGGGTCAGTCCTACGAGCAGTACTTC.

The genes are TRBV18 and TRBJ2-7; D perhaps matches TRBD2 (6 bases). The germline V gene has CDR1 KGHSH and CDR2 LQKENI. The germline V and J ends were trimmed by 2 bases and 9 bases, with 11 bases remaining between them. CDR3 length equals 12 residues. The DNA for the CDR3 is TGTGCCAGCTCACCAGCGGGGCCCCGGCAGTACTTC. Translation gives CASSPAGPRQYF.

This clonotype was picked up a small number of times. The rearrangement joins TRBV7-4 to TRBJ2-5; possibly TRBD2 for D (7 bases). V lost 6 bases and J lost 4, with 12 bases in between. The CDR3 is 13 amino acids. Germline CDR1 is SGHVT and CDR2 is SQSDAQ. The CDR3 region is CASRQGLSETQYF. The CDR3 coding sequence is TGTGCCAGCAGACAGGGACTATCAGAGACCCAGTACTTC.

The CDR3 sequence: CASSLALYSGGAGYTF. Written as DNA, the CDR3 is TGTGCCAGCAGTTTAGCGCTTTATTCAGGGGGGGCTGGCTACACCTTC. V and J are TRBV12-3 or TRBV12-4 and TRBJ1-2, with 7 bases matching TRBD1. The CDR3 is 16 residues long. The ends lost 0 bases at V and 7 bases at J; junction bases unmatched: 11.

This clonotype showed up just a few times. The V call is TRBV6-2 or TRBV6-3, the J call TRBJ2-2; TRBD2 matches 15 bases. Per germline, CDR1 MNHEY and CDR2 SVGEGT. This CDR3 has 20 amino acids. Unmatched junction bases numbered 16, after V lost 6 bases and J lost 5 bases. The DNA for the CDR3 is TGTGCCAGCAGCCCCTGGGGAGCGGGACTAGCGGGAGGACGGACCGGGGAGCTGTTTTTT. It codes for CASSPWGAGLAGGRTGELFF.

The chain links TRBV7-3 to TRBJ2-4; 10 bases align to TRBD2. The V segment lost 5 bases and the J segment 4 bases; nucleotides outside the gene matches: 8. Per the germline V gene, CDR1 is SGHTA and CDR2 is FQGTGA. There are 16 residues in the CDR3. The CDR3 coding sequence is TGTGCCAGCAGCCCCCCTAGCGGGGGCCTGAAAAACATTCAGTACTTC. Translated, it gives CASSPPSGGLKNIQYF.